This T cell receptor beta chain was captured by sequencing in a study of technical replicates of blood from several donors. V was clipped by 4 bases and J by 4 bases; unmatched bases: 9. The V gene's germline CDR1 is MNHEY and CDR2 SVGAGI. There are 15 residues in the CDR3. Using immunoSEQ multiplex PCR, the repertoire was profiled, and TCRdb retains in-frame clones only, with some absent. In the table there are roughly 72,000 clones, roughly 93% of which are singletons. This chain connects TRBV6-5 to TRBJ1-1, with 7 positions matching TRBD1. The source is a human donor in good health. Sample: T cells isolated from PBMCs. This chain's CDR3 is CASSSPNYRGTEAFF. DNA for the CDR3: TGTGCCAGCAGTTCTCCCAATTACAGGGGCACTGAAGCTTTCTTT.